One and the same sample provided the 9 T cell receptor beta chains below, sequenced in a study of blood T cell repertoires in COVID-19. Assay used: immunoSEQ multiplex PCR; TCRdb lists only in-frame clones, some missing. Here the sample spans 130,000 or so clones, over 80% being singletons. Sequencing was done on a sample of peripheral blood. The origin of the receptors is a man aged 55 to 70 with active or convalescent COVID-19.

This chain joins TRBV18 and TRBJ2-1, with 8 bases that match TRBD2. J lost 0 bases, V lost 6 bases, and 7 bases had no gene match. The germline V gene encodes CDR1 KGHSH and CDR2 LQKENI. This CDR3 region has 16 residues. The CDR3 is CASSKTSASSYNEQFF. In DNA form, the CDR3 reads TGTGCCAGCTCTAAGACTAGCGCGAGCTCCTACAATGAGCAGTTCTTC.

The chain recombines TRBV11-3 with TRBJ2-5; 10 bases agree with TRBD2. After removal of 5 bases from V and 3 bases from J, the junction contained 6 bases not matched to a gene. Germline lookup yields CDR1 SGHNT and CDR2 YENEEA. This CDR3 has 15 residues. Here the CDR3 reads CASSPRTSGKETQYF. CDR3 DNA: TGTGCCAGCAGCCCGAGGACTAGCGGAAAAGAGACCCAGTACTTC.

This CDR3 is CASSYRDRANIMNTEAFF. The DNA of the CDR3 is TGTGCCAGCAGTTATAGGGACAGGGCCAACATCATGAACACTGAAGCTTTCTTT. The chain has TRBV6-2 or TRBV6-3 and TRBJ1-1; 9 bases line up with TRBD1. This CDR3 contains 18 residues. Germline assignment: CDR1 MNHEY and CDR2 SVGEGT. Trimming at V came to 3 bases and at J to 0 bases, leaving 11 bases not matched to a gene.

This sequence joins TRBV7-2 and TRBJ1-3; D ambiguous. Germline CDR1 reads SGHTA; CDR2 reads FQGNSA. This CDR3 region has 14 residues. Deletions cut 2 bases from V and 2 bases from J, with 7 bases between. Here the CDR3 DNA reads TGTGCCAGCAGCTTAAGGAGGGCTGGAAACACCATATATTTT. Translated, it gives CASSLRRAGNTIYF.

Written as DNA, the CDR3 is TGTGCCAGCAGCCAAGAGAGCACCTTCTCTGGAAACACCATATATTTT. Translation: CASSQESTFSGNTIYF. The chain couples TRBV4-2 to TRBJ1-3; D unresolved. V was pared by 0 bases and J by 0 bases, with 9 bases between. This CDR3 has 16 residues. The germline CDR1 and CDR2 sequences are LGHNA and YNFKEQ.

As concerns this clone: One junction end disagrees with the germline gene, perhaps due to a read error. J is TRBJ2-5 and V is TRBV7-7; D may be TRBD2 (5 bases). The germline CDR1 and CDR2 sequences are SSHAT and FNYEAQ (reference sequence). The CDR3 runs 16 residues. CDR3 nucleotide sequence: TGTGCTAGCAGCTTTATTGCGCGGGCCCCAATAGAGACCCAGTACTTC. As protein: CASSFIARAPIETQYF.

The V and J genes are TRBV4-1 and TRBJ2-5, with 11 bases aligning to TRBD1. Germline values: CDR1 MGHRA, CDR2 YSYEKL. Losses at the gene ends were 5 bases for V and 5 bases for J; bases not matched to a gene: 4. This CDR3 has 14 amino acids. The CDR3 is CASSWTGGRETQYF. The CDR3 DNA reads as TGCGCCAGCAGCTGGACAGGGGGCCGGGAGACCCAGTACTTC.

The chain recombines TRBV5-5 with TRBJ2-7; tentative D call: TRBD2 (6 bases). Germline CDR1 is SGHKS and CDR2 is YYEKEE (reference sequence). V was shortened by 4 bases and J by 2 bases, with 13 bases between the two germline ends. The CDR3 has 14 amino acids. This CDR3 reads CASSADWGAYEQYF. The CDR3 DNA reads as TGTGCCAGCAGCGCAGACTGGGGGGCCTACGAGCAGTACTTC.

The chain combines TRBV11-2 with TRBJ2-1, with D possibly being TRBD2 (6 bases). This CDR3 has 15 amino acids. CDR1 SGHAT and CDR2 FQNNGV come from the germline V gene. Trimming took off 5 bases at V and 0 bases at J, with 11 bases between the two ends. The CDR3 DNA reads as TGTGCCAGCAGCCAGACTAGTCCCTCCTACAATGAGCAGTTCTTC. Protein sequence: CASSQTSPSYNEQFF.